The sequence of this T cell receptor beta chain was determined in a study of T cells in localized non-small cell lung cancer. Produced via immunoSEQ multiplex PCR; TCRdb's table is partial and in-frame only. This repertoire shows tens of thousands of clones, roughly nine tenths found once; its top ten account for 10% to 13%. The specimen comprised peripheral blood, sampled before any cancer treatment. The sequence came from a woman aged 35 to 70 with stage I lung adenocarcinoma.

In DNA, the CDR3 is TGTGCCAGCTCACAAACAACAGGGTTGGGCGCCTACGAGCAGTACTTC. Translating it yields CASSQTTGLGAYEQYF. The chain joins TRBV18 to TRBJ2-5; a weak D match, TRBD1 (6 bases). The end of the DNA fits TRBJ2-7 better, so the J call may be wrong. Germline CDR1 is KGHSH and CDR2 is LQKENI. The CDR3 sequence is 16 residues long.